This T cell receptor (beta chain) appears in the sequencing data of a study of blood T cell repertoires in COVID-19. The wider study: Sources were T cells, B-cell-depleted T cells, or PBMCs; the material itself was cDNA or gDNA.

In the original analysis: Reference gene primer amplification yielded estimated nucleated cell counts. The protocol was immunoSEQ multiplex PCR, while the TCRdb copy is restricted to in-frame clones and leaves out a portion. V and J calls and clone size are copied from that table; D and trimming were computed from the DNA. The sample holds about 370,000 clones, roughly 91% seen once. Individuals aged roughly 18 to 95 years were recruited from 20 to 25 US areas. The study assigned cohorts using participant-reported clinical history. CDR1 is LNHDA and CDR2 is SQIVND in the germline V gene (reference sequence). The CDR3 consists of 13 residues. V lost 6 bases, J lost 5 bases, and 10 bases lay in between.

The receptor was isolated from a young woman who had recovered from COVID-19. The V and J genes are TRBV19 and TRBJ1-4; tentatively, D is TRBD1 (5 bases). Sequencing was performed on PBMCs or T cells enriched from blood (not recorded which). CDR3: CASRGRGNEKLFF. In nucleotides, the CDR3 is TGTGCCAGTAGAGGGCGGGGGAATGAAAAACTGTTTTTT.